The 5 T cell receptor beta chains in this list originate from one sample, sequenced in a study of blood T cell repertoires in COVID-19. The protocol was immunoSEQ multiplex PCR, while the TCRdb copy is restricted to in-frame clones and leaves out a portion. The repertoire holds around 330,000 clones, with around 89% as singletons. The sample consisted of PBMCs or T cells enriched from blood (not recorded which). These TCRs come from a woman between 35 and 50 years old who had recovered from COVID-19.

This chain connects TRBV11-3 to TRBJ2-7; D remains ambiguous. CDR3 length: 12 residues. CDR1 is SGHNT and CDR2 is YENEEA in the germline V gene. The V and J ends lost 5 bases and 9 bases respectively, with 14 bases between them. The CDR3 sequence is CASSRSPGSQYF. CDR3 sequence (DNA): TGTGCCAGCAGCCGCTCCCCGGGTTCGCAGTACTTC.

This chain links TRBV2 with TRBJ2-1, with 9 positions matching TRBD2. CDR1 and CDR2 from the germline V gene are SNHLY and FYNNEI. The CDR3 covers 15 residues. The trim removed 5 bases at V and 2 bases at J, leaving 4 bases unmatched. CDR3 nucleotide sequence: TGTGCCAGCAGTTCTGGGACTAGCACCTACAATGAGCAGTTCTTC. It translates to CASSSGTSTYNEQFF. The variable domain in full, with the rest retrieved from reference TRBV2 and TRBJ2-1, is EPEVTQTPSHQVTQMGQEVILRCVPISNHLYFYWYRQILGQKVEFLVSFYNNEISEKSEIFDDQFSVERPDGSNFTLKIRSTKLEDSAMYFCASSSGTSTYNEQFFGPGTRLTVL.

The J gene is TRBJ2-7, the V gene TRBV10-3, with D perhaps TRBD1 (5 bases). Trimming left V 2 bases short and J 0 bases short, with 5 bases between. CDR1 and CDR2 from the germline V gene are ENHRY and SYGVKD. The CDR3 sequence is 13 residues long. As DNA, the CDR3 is TGTGCCATCAGTGAGGGGGCCTCCTACGAGCAGTACTTC. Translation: CAISEGASYEQYF.

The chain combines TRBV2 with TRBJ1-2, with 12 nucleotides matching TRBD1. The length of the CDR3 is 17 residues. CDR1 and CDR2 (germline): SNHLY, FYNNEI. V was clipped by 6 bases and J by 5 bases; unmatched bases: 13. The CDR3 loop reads CASSPPGQGAGGYGYTF. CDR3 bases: TGTGCCAGCAGCCCCCCGGGACAGGGGGCGGGAGGGTATGGCTACACCTTC. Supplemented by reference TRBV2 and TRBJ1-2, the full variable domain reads EPEVTQTPSHQVTQMGQEVILRCVPISNHLYFYWYRQILGQKVEFLVSFYNNEISEKSEIFDDQFSVERPDGSNFTLKIRSTKLEDSAMYFCASSPPGQGAGGYGYTFGSGTRLTVV.

The CDR3 loop is CASSEWGGDEQYF. The DNA for the CDR3 is TGTGCCAGCAGTGAATGGGGAGGGGACGAGCAGTACTTC. The chain couples TRBV25-1 to TRBJ2-7; TRBD2 agrees at 7 bases. CDR1 is MGHDK and CDR2 is SYGVNS in the germline V gene. V lost 1 base to trimming and J lost 5 bases; unmatched junction nucleotides: 2. The CDR3 has 13 amino acids.